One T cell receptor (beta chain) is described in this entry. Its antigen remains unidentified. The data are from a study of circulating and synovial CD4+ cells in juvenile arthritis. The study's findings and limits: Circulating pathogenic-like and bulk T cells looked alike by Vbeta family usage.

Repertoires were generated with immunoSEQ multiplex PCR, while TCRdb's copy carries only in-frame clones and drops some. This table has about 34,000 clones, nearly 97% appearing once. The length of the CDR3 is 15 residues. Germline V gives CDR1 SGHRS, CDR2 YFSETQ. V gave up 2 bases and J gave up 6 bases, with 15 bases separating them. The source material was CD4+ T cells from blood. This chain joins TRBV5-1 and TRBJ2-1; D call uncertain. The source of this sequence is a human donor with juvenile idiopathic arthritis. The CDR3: CASSFGETFSNEQFF. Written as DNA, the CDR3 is TGCGCCAGCAGCTTCGGTGAGACTTTTAGCAATGAGCAGTTCTTC.